This TCR beta chain was found in a study of blood T cell repertoires in COVID-19 (dated by TCRdb to 2018 to 2020). About the full investigation: The collaborator samples originated in the United States, Italy and Spain and spanned the acute and convalescent phases of COVID-19. The material from the prospective study consisted of cDNA or gDNA derived from T cells, B-cell-depleted T cells, or PBMCs. The dataset comprised deeply sampled blood TCRbeta repertoires from subjects exposed to, actively infected with, or recovered from COVID-19. The repertoires were made available in a free public database intended to serve as a resource for research on the immune response to SARS-CoV-2. The samples were drawn from the first 160 participants of the ongoing ImmuneRACE study and from 1,254 subjects provided by 6 global collaborators. Nearly every sample came with metadata listing a de-identified subject ID, COVID-19 status, age in years and sex. Where available, HLA class I and class II types were obtained from metadata supplied by the sample provider rather than from assay-based typing.

Broad study findings and their caveats: How much clinical and demographic metadata was included differed by source and by participant, and the metadata was provided uncurated.

A single count supports this clone. Its antigen target is currently unknown. No clone much larger than this one lies a single base away; base qualities are absent. Each collaborating institution followed its own protocols to collect whole blood in K2EDTA tubes. For TCRbeta analysis, collaborators shipped samples in one of three forms: frozen whole blood, isolated PBMCs, or DNA extracted from either of those sample types. TCRbeta CDR3 regions were amplified from genomic DNA using the immunoSEQ Assay, a bias-controlled multiplex PCR. The published analysis was carried out like this. Within the assay, amplification of reference gene primers was used to estimate how many nucleated cells each sample contained. To quantify the absolute abundance of each unique TCRbeta CDR3 rearrangement, sequence reads were collapsed and filtered. For each sample, productive Simpson clonality was calculated as the square root of Simpson's diversity index across productive rearrangements. The table was pulled from immuneACCESS by TCRdb, which kept in-frame rearrangements only. Such tables lose some clones; where checked, under half of the loss comes from unresolved V genes, and the rest has no known cause. The V and J calls and the clone size are those of that table, but D and trimming were determined from the DNA. The sample data list some 240,000 clones, and about four fifths of these were observed just once. Of the sample, approximately 10% is held by the ten largest clones.

In the germline V gene, CDR1 corresponds to SGHTA and CDR2 to FQGNSA. The CDR3 holds 15 amino acids from the cysteine to the phenylalanine. The DNA shown is the 45-base CDR3, in frame from base 1. V sheds 5 bases and J sheds 4 bases, leaving 17 bases between their ends. The TCR sequence derives from a woman of 80 years or more with acute or convalescent COVID-19. The sample comprised peripheral blood. In this chain, TRBV7-2 is recombined with TRBJ2-5; perhaps TRBD2 is the D gene, with 5 bases matching. CDR3 loop: CASSPTRFGGETQYF. The nucleotide sequence reads as follows: TGTGCCAGCAGCCCCACACGCTTTGGAGGAGAGACCCAGTACTTC.